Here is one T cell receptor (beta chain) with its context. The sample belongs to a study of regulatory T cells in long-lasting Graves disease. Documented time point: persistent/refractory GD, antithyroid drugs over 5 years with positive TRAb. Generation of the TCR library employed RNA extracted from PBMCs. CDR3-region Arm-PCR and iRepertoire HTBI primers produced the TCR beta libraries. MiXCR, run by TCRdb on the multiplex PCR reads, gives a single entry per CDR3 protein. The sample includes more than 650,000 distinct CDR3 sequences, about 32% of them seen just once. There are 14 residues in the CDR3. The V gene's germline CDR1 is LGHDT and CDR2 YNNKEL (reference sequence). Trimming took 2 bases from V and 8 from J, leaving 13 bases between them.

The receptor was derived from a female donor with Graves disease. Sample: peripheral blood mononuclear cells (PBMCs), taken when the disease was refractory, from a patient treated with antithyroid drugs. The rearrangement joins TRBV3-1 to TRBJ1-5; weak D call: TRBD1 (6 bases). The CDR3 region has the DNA TGTGCCAGCAGCCAATCCGGGGGCGGGGAGCCCCAGCATTTT. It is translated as CASSQSGGGEPQHF.